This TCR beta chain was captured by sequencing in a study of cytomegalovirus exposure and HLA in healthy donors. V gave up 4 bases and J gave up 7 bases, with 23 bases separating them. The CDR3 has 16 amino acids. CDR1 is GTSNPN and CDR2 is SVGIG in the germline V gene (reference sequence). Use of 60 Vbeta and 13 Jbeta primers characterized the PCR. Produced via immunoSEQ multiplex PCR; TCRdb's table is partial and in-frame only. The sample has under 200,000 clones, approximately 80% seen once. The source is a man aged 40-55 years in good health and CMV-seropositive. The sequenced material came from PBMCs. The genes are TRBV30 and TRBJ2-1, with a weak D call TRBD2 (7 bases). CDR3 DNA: TGTGCCTGGAATACCCGAGGGCAGGGGAGGGGGAATGAGCAGTTCTTC. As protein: CAWNTRGQGRGNEQFF.